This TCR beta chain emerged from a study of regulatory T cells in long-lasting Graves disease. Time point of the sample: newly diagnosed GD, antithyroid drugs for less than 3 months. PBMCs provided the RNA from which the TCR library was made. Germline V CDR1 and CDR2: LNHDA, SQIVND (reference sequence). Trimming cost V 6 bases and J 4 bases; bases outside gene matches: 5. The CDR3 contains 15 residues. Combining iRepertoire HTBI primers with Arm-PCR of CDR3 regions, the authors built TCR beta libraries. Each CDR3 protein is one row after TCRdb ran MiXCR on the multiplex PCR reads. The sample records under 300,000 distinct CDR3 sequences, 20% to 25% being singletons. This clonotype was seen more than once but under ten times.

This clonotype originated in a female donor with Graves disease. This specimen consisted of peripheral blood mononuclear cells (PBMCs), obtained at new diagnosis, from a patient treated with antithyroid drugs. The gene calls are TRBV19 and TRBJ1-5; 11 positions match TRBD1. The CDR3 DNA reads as TGTGCCAGTAGAGAGGGACAGGGGGAGAATCAGCCCCAGCATTTT. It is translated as CASREGQGENQPQHF.